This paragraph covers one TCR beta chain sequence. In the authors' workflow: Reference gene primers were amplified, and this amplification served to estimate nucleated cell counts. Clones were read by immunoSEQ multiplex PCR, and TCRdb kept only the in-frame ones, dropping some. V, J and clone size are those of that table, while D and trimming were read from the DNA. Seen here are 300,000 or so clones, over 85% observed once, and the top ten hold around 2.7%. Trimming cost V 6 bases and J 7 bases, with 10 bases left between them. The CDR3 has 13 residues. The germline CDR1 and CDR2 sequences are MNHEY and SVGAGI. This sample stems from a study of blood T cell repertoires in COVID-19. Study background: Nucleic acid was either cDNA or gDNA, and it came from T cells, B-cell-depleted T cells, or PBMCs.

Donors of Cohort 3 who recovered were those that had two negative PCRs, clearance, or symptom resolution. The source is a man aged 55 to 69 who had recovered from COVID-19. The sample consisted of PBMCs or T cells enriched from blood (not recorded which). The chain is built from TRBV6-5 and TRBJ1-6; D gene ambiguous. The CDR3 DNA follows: TGTGCCAGCAGGTCCGGAGGAAATTCACCCCTCCACTTT. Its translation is CASRSGGNSPLHF.